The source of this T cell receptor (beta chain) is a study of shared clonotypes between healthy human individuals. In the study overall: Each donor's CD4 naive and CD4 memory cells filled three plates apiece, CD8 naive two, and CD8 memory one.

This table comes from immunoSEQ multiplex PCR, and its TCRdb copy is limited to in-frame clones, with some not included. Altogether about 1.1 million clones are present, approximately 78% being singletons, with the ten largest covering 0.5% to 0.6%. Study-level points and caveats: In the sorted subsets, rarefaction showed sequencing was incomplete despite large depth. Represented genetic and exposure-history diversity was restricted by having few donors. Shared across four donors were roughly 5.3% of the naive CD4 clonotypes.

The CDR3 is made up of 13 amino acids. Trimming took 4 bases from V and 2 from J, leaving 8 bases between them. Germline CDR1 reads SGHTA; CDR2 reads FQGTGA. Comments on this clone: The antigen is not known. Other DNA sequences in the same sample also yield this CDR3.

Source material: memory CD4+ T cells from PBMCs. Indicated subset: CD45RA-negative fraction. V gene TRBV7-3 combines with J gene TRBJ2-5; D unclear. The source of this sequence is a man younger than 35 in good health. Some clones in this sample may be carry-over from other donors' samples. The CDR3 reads CASSSGNQETQYF. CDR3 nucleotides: TGTGCCAGCAGCTCCGGAAATCAAGAGACCCAGTACTTC.